The 24 T cell receptor beta chains below all came from one sample that was sequenced in a study of vaccination and CD4 T cells after COVID-19. Cultured CD4+ T-cell DNA underwent Oncomine TCR Beta short-read sequencing. TCRdb used MiXCR to reprocess the PCR reads, holding one entry per CDR3 protein. The sample has some 18,000 distinct CDR3 sequences, roughly 70% seen once. Treatment here: approximately 11-day PBMC culture with coronavirus spike peptide pools or control peptides (ViraFEST assay). Their target antigens are unknown. Sequenced input: CD4+ T cells from blood, cultured in vitro. Receptors originate from a human donor who had recovered from COVID-19.

This clonotype was seen just once. V and J are TRBV7-2 and TRBJ1-2; D is unclear. The CDR3 runs 13 residues. Germline CDR1 and CDR2: SGHTA and FQGNSA. The V and J ends lost 2 bases and 8 bases respectively, with 12 bases between them. CDR3: CASSLYPSSGYTF. The CDR3 coding sequence is TGTGCCAGCAGCTTATATCCCAGTTCAGGCTACACCTTC.

V and J are TRBV7-9 and TRBJ1-2; D may be TRBD1 (6 bases). CDR1 is SEHNR and CDR2 is FQNEAQ in the germline V gene (reference sequence). The germline V and J ends were trimmed by 1 base and 3 bases, with 6 bases remaining between them. The CDR3 is made up of 13 amino acids. The CDR3, as DNA: TGTGCCAGCAGCTTAGGGACAGACTATGGCTACACCTTC. Translating gives CASSLGTDYGYTF. Using reference TRBV7-9 and TRBJ1-2 for the parts outside the CDR3, the full variable domain is DTGVSQNPRHKITKRGQNVTFRCDPISEHNRLYWYRQTLGQGPEFLTYFQNEAQLEKSRLLSDRFSAERPKGSFSTLEIQRTEQGDSAMYLCASSLGTDYGYTFGSGTRLTVV.

The rearrangement uses TRBV6-1 and TRBJ2-2; 7 nucleotides match TRBD2. The length of the CDR3 is 15 residues. V shed 5 bases, J shed 0 bases, and the junction held 3 bases outside the gene matches. The germline V gene encodes CDR1 MNHNS and CDR2 SASEGT. The CDR3 region is CASSPSGANTGELFF. The CDR3 DNA reads as TGTGCCAGCAGTCCTAGCGGTGCGAACACCGGGGAGCTGTTTTTT.

The chain has TRBV27 and TRBJ1-5, with 9 bases identical to TRBD1. Germline values: CDR1 MNHEY, CDR2 SMNVEV (reference sequence). This CDR3 has 17 residues. The ends lost 5 bases at V and 2 bases at J; junction bases unmatched: 10. This chain's CDR3 is CASSQGTGRKGNQPQHF. The CDR3 coding sequence is TGTGCCAGCAGTCAGGGGACAGGGCGGAAGGGCAATCAGCCCCAGCATTTT.

The chain couples TRBV7-9 to TRBJ2-5, with 7 bases lining up with TRBD1. Trimming took 5 bases from V and 5 from J; bases not matched to a gene: 5. The CDR3 runs to 13 residues. Per germline, CDR1 SEHNR and CDR2 FQNEAQ (reference sequence). The CDR3 region is CASSPTGRETQYF. The CDR3 region has the DNA TGTGCCAGCAGCCCGACAGGGCGGGAGACCCAGTACTTC.

The rearrangement uses TRBV6-1 and TRBJ2-7; D might be TRBD1 (5 bases). Trimming removed 7 bases from V and 2 bases from J, with 12 bases in between. The CDR3 is made up of 13 amino acids. Germline CDR1 reads MNHNS; CDR2 reads SASEGT. This CDR3 reads CASTAGSTYEQYF. The CDR3 DNA follows: TGTGCCAGCACGGCAGGGTCAACCTACGAGCAGTACTTC.

The rearrangement joins TRBV20-1 to TRBJ2-3, with 11 bases matching TRBD2. The V and J ends lost 6 bases and 2 bases, in that order; junction bases with no gene match: 7. CDR1 is DFQATT, CDR2 SNEGSKA, per germline (reference sequence). CDR3 size: 15 residues. The CDR3 sequence: CSARGTSGLTDTQYF. CDR3 DNA sequence: TGCAGTGCCAGGGGGACTAGCGGCCTCACAGATACGCAGTATTTT.

The CDR3 nucleotides are TGTGCCAGCAGCTTGGTGTCCTTTGGCCCGGGGGACGAGCAGTACTTC. Translating gives CASSLVSFGPGDEQYF. This chain joins TRBV7-2 and TRBJ2-7; maybe TRBD2 (6 bases). Germline CDR1 SGHTA, CDR2 FQGNSA. V dropped 3 bases and J dropped 5 bases, with 20 bases sitting between them. The CDR3 is 16 residues long.

This clonotype has a single count. The chain employs TRBV11-3 and TRBJ2-7, with a tentative D call TRBD1 (6 bases). The CDR3 has 15 residues. Germline CDR1 and CDR2: SGHNT and YENEEA. Trimming took off 1 base at V and 7 bases at J, with 17 bases between the two ends. CDR3 sequence (DNA): TGTGCCAGCAGCTTAGTCGGGACACGGGGTACGGAGCAGTACTTC. This gives the protein CASSLVGTRGTEQYF. Filled out from reference TRBV11-3 and TRBJ2-7, the complete variable domain reads EAGVVQSPRYKIIEKKQPVAFWCNPISGHNTLYWYLQNLGQGPELLIRYENEEAVDDSQLPKDRFSAERLKGVDSTLKIQPAELGDSAVYLCASSLVGTRGTEQYFGPGTRLTVT.

The chain has TRBV29-1 and TRBJ2-3; 9 bases line up with TRBD2. With V trimmed by 4 bases and J by 5 bases, 4 bases remained unmatched. The CDR3 has 13 amino acids. In germline, CDR1 is SQVTM, CDR2 ANQGSEA. CDR3 DNA: TGCAGCGTTGCGGCTAGCGGGATAGATACGCAGTATTTT. Its protein is CSVAASGIDTQYF.

In this sample, this clonotype turned up a few times. The chain carries TRBV6-2 or TRBV6-3 and TRBJ2-7; 9 bases line up with TRBD2. Germline CDR1 and CDR2: MNHEY and SVGEGT. The CDR3 extends over 15 amino acids. J gave up 1 base and V 6 bases, and 7 bases lay outside the gene matches. The CDR3 sequence is CASSSAGGGSYEQYF. In DNA, the CDR3 is TGTGCCAGCAGCTCAGCGGGAGGCGGGTCCTACGAGCAGTACTTC.

The chain recombines TRBV7-2 with TRBJ2-1; D gene uncertain. The V end lost 2 bases, the J end lost 6 bases, and 5 bases lay between the germline ends. The CDR3 length is 12 residues. Germline V gene lookup returns CDR1 SGHTA and CDR2 FQGNSA. CDR3 DNA: TGTGCCAGCAGCTTAACTCGCAATGAGCAGTTCTTC. It specifies CASSLTRNEQFF.

In this sample, this clonotype turned up once. This chain's CDR3 is CASSLQDVNGYTF. DNA of the CDR3: TGCGCCAGCAGCTTGCAGGACGTCAATGGCTACACCTTC. The rearrangement uses TRBV5-1 and TRBJ1-2; D unresolved. V was trimmed by 1 base and J by 6 bases, leaving 10 bases between them. The length of the CDR3 is 13 residues. Germline CDR1 and CDR2: SGHRS and YFSETQ.

The chain combines TRBV10-2 with TRBJ2-5, with TRBD2 identical over 10 bases. This CDR3 is 15 amino acids long. CDR1 is WSHSY and CDR2 is SAAADI in the germline V gene. The trim removed 4 bases at V and 5 bases at J, leaving 7 bases unmatched. The CDR3: CASSGASGSGETQYF. Here the CDR3 DNA reads TGCGCCAGCAGTGGGGCTAGCGGGAGCGGGGAGACCCAGTACTTC.

The chain combines TRBV5-4 with TRBJ1-1; no clear D gene. V dropped 2 bases and J dropped 10 bases, with 15 bases sitting between them. CDR3 length: 13 amino acids. From germline, CDR1 is SGHNT and CDR2 YYREEE (reference sequence). CDR3 in DNA: TGTGCCAGCAGCTTCGATTCCCTCGGCGGAGCTTTCTTT. Translation: CASSFDSLGGAFF.

DNA for the CDR3: TGTGCCAGCAGCTTAGCGGGAAGGGATTCACCCCTCCACTTT. This translates into CASSLAGRDSPLHF. V gene TRBV7-8 combines with J gene TRBJ1-6; D uncertain. V lost 0 bases and J lost 8, with 8 bases in between. Germline V gives CDR1 SGHVS, CDR2 FQNEAQ. There are 14 residues in the CDR3.

This clonotype was recorded only once. The rearrangement links TRBV20-1 to TRBJ1-5; D gene ambiguous. Germline V gives CDR1 DFQATT, CDR2 SNEGSKA (reference sequence). CDR3 length: 15 amino acids. Trimming removed 1 base at V and 0 bases at J, with 10 bases between. The CDR3 nucleotides read TGCAGTGCTAGAGCCGCGGGGTATAGCAATCAGCCCCAGCATTTT. It is translated as CSARAAGYSNQPQHF.

This sequence joins TRBV7-3 and TRBJ2-1, with 8 bases lining up with TRBD2. The CDR3 is 16 amino acids. The ends lost 2 bases at V and 9 bases at J; junction bases unmatched: 12. CDR1 is SGHTA, CDR2 FQGTGA, per germline. The CDR3 loop is CASSLPPAGGGSEQFF. The CDR3 coding sequence is TGTGCCAGCAGCTTACCTCCGGCGGGAGGCGGCAGTGAGCAGTTCTTC.

V is TRBV7-3 and J is TRBJ1-1, with a tentative D call TRBD1 (5 bases). Trimming removed 5 bases from V and 7 bases from J, with 20 bases in between. The germline gives CDR1 SGHTA, CDR2 FQGTGA. The CDR3 consists of 15 residues. DNA of the CDR3: TGTGCCAGCAGCCCAAACCTTCTTACGGACAATGAAGCTTTCTTT. Its protein is CASSPNLLTDNEAFF. Full variable domain (outside the CDR3, taken from reference TRBV7-3 and TRBJ1-1): GAGVSQTPSNKVTEKGKYVELRCDPISGHTALYWYRQSLGQGPEFLIYFQGTGAADDSGLPNDRFFAVRPEGSVSTLKIQRTERGDSAVYLCASSPNLLTDNEAFFGQGTRLTVV.

The chain carries TRBV6-1 and TRBJ2-7; possibly TRBD2 for D (6 bases). Germline V gives CDR1 MNHNS, CDR2 SASEGT. This CDR3 spans 14 amino acids. Trimming left V 6 bases short and J 0 bases short, with 12 bases between. In DNA form, the CDR3 reads TGTGCCAGCAGCCGCGGGGCAGCCTCCTACGAGCAGTACTTC. It yields the protein CASSRGAASYEQYF.

The chain links TRBV7-9 to TRBJ1-1; possibly TRBD1 for D (6 bases). Germline-derived CDR1 and CDR2 are SEHNR and FQNEAQ (reference sequence). The CDR3 length is 17 residues. V was pared by 3 bases and J by 0 bases, with 17 bases between. As DNA, the CDR3 is TGTGCCAGCAGCTTGATCTTTGGGGGGCCTCTGAACACTGAAGCTTTCTTT. This encodes CASSLIFGGPLNTEAFF. The variable domain in full, completed from reference TRBV7-9 and TRBJ1-1, reads DTGVSQNPRHKITKRGQNVTFRCDPISEHNRLYWYRQTLGQGPEFLTYFQNEAQLEKSRLLSDRFSAERPKGSFSTLEIQRTEQGDSAMYLCASSLIFGGPLNTEAFFGQGTRLTVV.

The chain couples TRBV12-3 or TRBV12-4 to TRBJ1-1; D gene uncertain. Trimming shortened V by 5 bases and J by 1 base, and 11 bases separated the two germline ends. The CDR3 has 14 amino acids. For the CDR3, the DNA is TGTGCCAGCAGTCCTCAAACCTCGAACACTGAAGCTTTCTTT. Protein sequence: CASSPQTSNTEAFF.

This chain connects TRBV12-3 or TRBV12-4 to TRBJ2-7; 12 nucleotides agree with TRBD1. Losses at the gene ends were 6 bases for V and 7 bases for J; bases not matched to a gene: 7. CDR3 size: 14 residues. As DNA, the CDR3 is TGTGCCAGCAGGCGGGACAGGGGGCTGTCAGAGCAGTACTTC. It yields the protein CASRRDRGLSEQYF.

The genes are TRBV7-9 and TRBJ2-5; 10 nucleotides match TRBD2. Germline CDR1 is SEHNR and CDR2 is FQNEAQ (reference sequence). CDR3 size: 16 residues. The trim removed 5 bases at V and 4 bases at J, leaving 10 bases unmatched. CDR3 residues: CASSPYPTSGRETQYF. The CDR3 DNA follows: TGTGCCAGCAGCCCATACCCGACTAGCGGGCGAGAGACCCAGTACTTC. The full variable domain, its missing parts supplied by reference TRBV7-9 and TRBJ2-5, is DTGVSQNPRHKITKRGQNVTFRCDPISEHNRLYWYRQTLGQGPEFLTYFQNEAQLEKSRLLSDRFSAERPKGSFSTLEIQRTEQGDSAMYLCASSPYPTSGRETQYFGPGTRLLVL.